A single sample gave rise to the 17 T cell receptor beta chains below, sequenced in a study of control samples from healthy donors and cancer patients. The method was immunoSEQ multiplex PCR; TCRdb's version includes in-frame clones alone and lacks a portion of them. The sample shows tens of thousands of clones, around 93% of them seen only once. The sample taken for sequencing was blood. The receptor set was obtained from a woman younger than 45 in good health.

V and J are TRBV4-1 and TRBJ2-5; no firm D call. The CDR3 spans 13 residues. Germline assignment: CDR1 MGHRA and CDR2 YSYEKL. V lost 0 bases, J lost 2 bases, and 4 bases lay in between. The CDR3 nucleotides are TGCGCCAGCAGCCAAGAGCGTCAAGAGACCCAGTACTTC. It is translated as CASSQERQETQYF.

The CDR3 protein is CASSRSGTAQYF. CDR3 sequence (DNA): TGTGCCAGCAGCAGATCTGGGACAGCCCAGTACTTC. The chain uses TRBV3-1 (or the pseudogene TRBV3-2) and TRBJ2-5, with 7 bases lining up with TRBD1. After removal of 5 bases from V and 9 bases from J, the junction contained 6 bases not matched to a gene. Germline loops: CDR1 LGHDT, CDR2 YNNKEL (reference sequence). There are 12 residues in the CDR3.

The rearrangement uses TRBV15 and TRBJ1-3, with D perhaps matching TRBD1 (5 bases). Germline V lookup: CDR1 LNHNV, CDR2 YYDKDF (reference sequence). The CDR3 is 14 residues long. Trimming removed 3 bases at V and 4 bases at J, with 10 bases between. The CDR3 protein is CATSRGVYGNTIYF. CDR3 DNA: TGTGCCACCAGCAGGGGGGTATACGGAAACACCATATATTTT.

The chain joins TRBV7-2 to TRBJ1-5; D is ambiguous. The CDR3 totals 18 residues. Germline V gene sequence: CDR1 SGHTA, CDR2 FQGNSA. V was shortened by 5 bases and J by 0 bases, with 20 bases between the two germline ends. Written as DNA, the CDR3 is TGTGCCAGCAGCCCCCACCCGGCCGGCGGGGATAGCAATCAGCCCCAGCATTTT. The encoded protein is CASSPHPAGGDSNQPQHF.

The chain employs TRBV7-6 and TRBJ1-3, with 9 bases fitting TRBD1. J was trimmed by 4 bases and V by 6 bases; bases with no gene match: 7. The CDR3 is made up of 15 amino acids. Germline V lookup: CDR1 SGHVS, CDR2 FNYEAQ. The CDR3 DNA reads TGTGCCAGCAGTTTAAGACAGGGGGGCGGAAACACCATATATTTT. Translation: CASSLRQGGGNTIYF.

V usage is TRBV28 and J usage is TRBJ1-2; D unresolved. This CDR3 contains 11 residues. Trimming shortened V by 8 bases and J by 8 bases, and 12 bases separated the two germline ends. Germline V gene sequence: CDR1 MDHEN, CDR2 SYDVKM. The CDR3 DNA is TGTGCCAGCTCGACGGGCTGGGGCTACACCTTC. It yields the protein CASSTGWGYTF.

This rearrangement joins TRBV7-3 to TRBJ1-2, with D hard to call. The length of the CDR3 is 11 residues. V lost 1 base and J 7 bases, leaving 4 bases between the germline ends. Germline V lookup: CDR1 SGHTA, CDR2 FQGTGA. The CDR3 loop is CASSLKVGYTF. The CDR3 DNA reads TGTGCCAGCAGCTTAAAGGTTGGCTACACCTTC.

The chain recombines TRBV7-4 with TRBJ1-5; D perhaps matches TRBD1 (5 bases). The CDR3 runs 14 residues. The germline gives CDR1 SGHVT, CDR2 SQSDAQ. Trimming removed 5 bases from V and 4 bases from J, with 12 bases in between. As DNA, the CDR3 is TGTGCCAGCAGCGATGACAGTCGGAATCAGCCCCAGCATTTT. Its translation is CASSDDSRNQPQHF.

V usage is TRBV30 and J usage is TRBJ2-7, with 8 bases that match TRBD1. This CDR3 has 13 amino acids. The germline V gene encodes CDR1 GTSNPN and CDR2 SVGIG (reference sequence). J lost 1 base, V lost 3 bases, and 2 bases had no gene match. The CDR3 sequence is CAWSRTGSYEQYV. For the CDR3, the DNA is TGTGCCTGGAGCCGGACAGGGTCCTACGAGCAGTACGTC.

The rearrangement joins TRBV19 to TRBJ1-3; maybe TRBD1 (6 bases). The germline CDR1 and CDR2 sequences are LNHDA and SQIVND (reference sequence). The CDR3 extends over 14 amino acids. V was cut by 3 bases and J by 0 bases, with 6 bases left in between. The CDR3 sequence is CASSIRGSGNTIYF. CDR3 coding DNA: TGTGCCAGTAGTATCAGGGGCTCTGGAAACACCATATATTTT.

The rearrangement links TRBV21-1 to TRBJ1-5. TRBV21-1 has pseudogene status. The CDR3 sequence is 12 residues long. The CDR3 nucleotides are TGTGCCAGCAGCAGACTGGATCAGCCCCAGCATTTT. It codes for CASSRLDQPQHF.

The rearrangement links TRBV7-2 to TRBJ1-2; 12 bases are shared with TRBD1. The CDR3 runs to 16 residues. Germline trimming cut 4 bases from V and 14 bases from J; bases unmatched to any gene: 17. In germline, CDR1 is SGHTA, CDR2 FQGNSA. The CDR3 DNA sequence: TGTGCCAGCAGCTCAGCCCCCGGGACAGGGGGCCCCATAAGTACCTTC. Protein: CASSSAPGTGGPISTF.

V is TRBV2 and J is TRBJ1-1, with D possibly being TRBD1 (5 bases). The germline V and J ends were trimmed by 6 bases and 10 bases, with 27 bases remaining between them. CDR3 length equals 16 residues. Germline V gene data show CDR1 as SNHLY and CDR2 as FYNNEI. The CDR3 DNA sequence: TGTGCCAGCAGCCAATCAACGGGACCCATCGTAGAAATAGCTTTCTTT. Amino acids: CASSQSTGPIVEIAFF.

In nucleotides, the CDR3 is TGTGCCAGCAGCCAAGAGAGGGTACGGGACTCTGGGGCCAACGTCCTGACTTTC. This encodes CASSQERVRDSGANVLTF. The J gene is TRBJ2-6, the V gene TRBV3-1 (or the pseudogene TRBV3-2); D perhaps matches TRBD2 (5 bases). This CDR3 has 18 residues. CDR1 and CDR2 (germline): LGHDT, YNNKEL (reference sequence). The ends were cut back, 0 bases at V and 0 bases at J, with 12 bases in the middle.

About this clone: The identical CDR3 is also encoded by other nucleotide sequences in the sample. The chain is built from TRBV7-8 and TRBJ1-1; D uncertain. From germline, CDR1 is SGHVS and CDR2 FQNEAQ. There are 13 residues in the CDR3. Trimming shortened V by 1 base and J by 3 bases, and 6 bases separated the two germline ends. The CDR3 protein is CASSLGGDTEAFF. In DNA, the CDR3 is TGTGCCAGCAGCTTAGGGGGAGACACTGAAGCTTTCTTT.

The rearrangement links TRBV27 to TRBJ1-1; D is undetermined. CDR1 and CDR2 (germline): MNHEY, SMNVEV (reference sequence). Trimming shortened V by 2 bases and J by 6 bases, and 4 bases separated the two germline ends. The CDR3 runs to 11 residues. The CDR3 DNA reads TGTGCCAGCAGTTTAGGCTCTGAAGCTTTCTTT. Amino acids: CASSLGSEAFF.

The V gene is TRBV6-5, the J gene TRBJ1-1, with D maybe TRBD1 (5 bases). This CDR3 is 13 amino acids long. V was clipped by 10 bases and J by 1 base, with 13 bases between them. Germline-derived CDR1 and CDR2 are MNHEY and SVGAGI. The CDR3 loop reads CANFFQGNTEAFF. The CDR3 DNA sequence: TGTGCCAATTTCTTTCAGGGGAACACTGAAGCTTTCTTT.